This TCR beta chain derives from a study of cytomegalovirus exposure and HLA in healthy donors. Study summary: Counted in an early data release were 85 million or so unique TCRs from HLA-typed donors.

Primers for the PCR totalled 60 Vbeta and 13 Jbeta. The repertoire was sequenced with immunoSEQ multiplex PCR; TCRdb's copy has only in-frame clones and lacks some. The sample has approximately 190,000 clones, about three quarters seen once. Points from the study as a whole: It was reportedly the case that the classifier diagnosed cytomegalovirus status with high specificity and sensitivity. Clonal expansion, a later analysis showed, was greater in HLA-associated TCR beta chains than in equally common others. Across donors, presence/absence analyses took sequencing depth to be roughly uniform.

As regards this clone: As yet, its antigen is unknown.

Germline CDR1 is SNHLY and CDR2 is FYNNEI. Trimming took off 0 bases at V and 11 bases at J, with 14 bases between the two ends. The CDR3 is 13 amino acids. The sequenced sample was PBMCs. The origin of this receptor is a woman aged 30 to 39 in good health and CMV-seropositive. The V call is TRBV2, the J call TRBJ2-7, with D tentatively TRBD1 (6 bases). CDR3 nucleotide sequence: TGTGCCAGCAGTGAAGCCAGGGGCATTGTAGAGTACTTC. It encodes CASSEARGIVEYF.